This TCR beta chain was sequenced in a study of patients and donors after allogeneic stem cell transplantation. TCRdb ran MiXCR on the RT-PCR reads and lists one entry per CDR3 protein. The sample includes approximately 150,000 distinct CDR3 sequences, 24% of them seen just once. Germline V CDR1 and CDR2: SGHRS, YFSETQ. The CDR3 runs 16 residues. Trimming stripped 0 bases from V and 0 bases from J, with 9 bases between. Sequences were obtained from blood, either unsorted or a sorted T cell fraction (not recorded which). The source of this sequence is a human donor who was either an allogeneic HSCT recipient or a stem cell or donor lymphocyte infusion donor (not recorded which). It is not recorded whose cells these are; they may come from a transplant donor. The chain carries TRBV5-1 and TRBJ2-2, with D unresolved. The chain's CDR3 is CASSLVAATNTGELFF. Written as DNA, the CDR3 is TGCGCCAGCAGCTTGGTGGCAGCTACGAACACCGGGGAGCTGTTTTTT.